This paragraph covers one T cell receptor beta chain sequence. This clonotype was observed a few times. Its recognized antigen is unknown. No quality values exist for individual bases; no much larger clone is one base distant. These data belong to a study of T cells after yellow fever vaccination (dated by TCRdb to about 2019). Regarding the study in general: The SMART-Seq v4 Ultra Low Input RNA kit was used to prepare libraries from fractions with low cell numbers. To follow T-cell clones before and after both primary and booster YFV17D yellow fever vaccination, bulk TCR alpha and beta repertoires underwent longitudinal sequencing. The cohort comprised two healthy male donors, one aged 18 to 30 and one aged 30 to 40 years. Blood samples were taken at several timepoints before and after primary and secondary immunization, and bulk PBMC replicates and cell subsets were isolated.

Synthesis of TCR cDNA relied on 5'RACE template switching, a step that introduced a universal primer site along with unique molecular identifiers. Priming for cDNA synthesis came from both the TCR alpha and TCR beta constant segments. Two PCR steps were used to amplify libraries, with sample barcodes and sequencing adapters being added in the second step. Sequencing of the libraries was done on either Illumina HiSeq 2500 (2x100 bp) or NovaSeq (2x150 bp). The study's own analysis went as follows. Demultiplexing of reads and collapsing into UMI consensus sequences were performed with MIGEC, and V(D)J alignment was carried out with MiXCR. Clonotypes responding to the vaccine were identified with edgeR on replicate PBMC samples, with the criteria of FDR below 0.01 and a log2 fold change above 5 up to day 15. Bulk clonotypes were assigned CD4 or CD8 identity according to which sequenced CD4 or CD8 repertoire held them at higher abundance. TCRdb cleaned the public reads at Q25 with fastp, built clones with MiXCR and kept in-frame beta chains. Rows matching on CDR3 protein sequence are summarized as one entry with the most common DNA and genes. The V and J calls, along with clone size, are taken from TCRdb and not from the paper's own processing. For this sample the table gives 400,000 or so distinct CDR3 sequences, of which about 6.2% were detected only once. Jointly, the top ten make up approximately 15% of the sample.

The treatment or condition label, read with the paper, signifies: live attenuated yellow fever vaccine strain. At each blood-draw timepoint, two biological replicates of bulk PBMCs were collected. A standard Ficoll-Paque protocol was used to isolate PBMCs from peripheral blood. TriZol was used to extract RNA from bulk PBMCs, from CD4 and CD8 fractions, and from dextramer-positive and dextramer-negative fractions. Broad study findings and their caveats: The secondary T-cell response was weaker than the primary response but faster, peaking on day 5 instead of day 15. Computational filtering was required because FACS-sorted repertoires could contain abundant contaminating clonotypes from the bulk population. A small share of clonotypes occurred in both CD4 and CD8 compartments, likely arising from convergent recombination. Most clones expanded after primary vaccination (approximately 95% of CD4 and roughly 91% of CD8) were re-detected after the booster, suggesting that broad memory maintenance occurred. Because only two donors were included in the study, the extent to which the findings can be generalized is limited.

Its CDR3 holds 15 amino acids, cysteine through phenylalanine. Left in the record is the CDR3 DNA by itself, 45 bases read in frame from the first base. V and J are truncated by 3 bases and 4 bases respectively, leaving an intervening sequence of 15 bases. Looking up the germline V gene yields CDR1 SGHTA and CDR2 FQGNSA. The sample here was PBMCs, taken 5 days after the yellow fever booster vaccination. This clonotype was sampled from a man aged 25-40 years who received the YFV17D yellow fever vaccine. Recombination connected TRBV7-2 to TRBJ2-5; the D gene is possibly TRBD2, with 6 bases matching. The CDR3 reads CASSFGGAAGETQYF. The DNA reads as follows: TGTGCCAGCAGCTTTGGAGGGGCCGCGGGAGAGACCCAGTACTTC.